Listed below are T cell receptor beta chains from one sample, sequenced in a study of CD8+ T cells in alopecia areata. The table came from immunoSEQ multiplex PCR; TCRdb's copy has only in-frame clones and leaves some out. The sample consists of roughly 250,000 clones, over 45% of them appearing once. The sample was CD4+ T cells sorted from blood, taken at week 52, from a patient treated with tofacitinib. All receptors come from a human donor with alopecia areata. Both conserved end residues are trimmed from each CDR3.

J: TRBJ2-1
V: TRBV10-3
length: 14
CDR3: AIRAASGVSHNEQF

J: TRBJ1-4
V: TRBV30
length: 12
CDR3: AWGSGTGNEKLF

J: TRBJ2-3
V: TRBV5-6
length: 12
CDR3: ASSLFGSTDTQY

J: TRBJ1-6
V: TRBV7-9
length: 12
CDR3: AVIPGTVNSPLH

J: TRBJ2-1
V: TRBV30
length: 11
CDR3: ACNGQGSDEQF

J: TRBJ1-1
V: TRBV25-1
length: 10
CDR3: ASSQGNTEAF

J: TRBJ1-4
V: TRBV27
length: 14
CDR3: ASSFGQGATNEKLF

J: TRBJ2-5
V: TRBV5-1
length: 13
CDR3: ASSPGTGPRETQY

J: TRBJ1-3
V: TRBV4-1
length: 15
CDR3: ASSQDPPSGRENTIY

J: TRBJ2-6
V: TRBV5-1
length: 11
CDR3: ASSLAGANVLT

J: TRBJ2-6
V: TRBV7-2
length: 13
CDR3: ASSSRSTGANVLT

J: TRBJ2-1
V: TRBV10-3
length: 14
CDR3: AISAGLAGGLNEQF

J: TRBJ2-1
V: TRBV4-2
length: 13
CDR3: ASSPTSGTYNEQF

J: TRBJ2-1
V: TRBV7-2
length: 15
CDR3: ASSPGLGRGATYEQF

J: TRBJ2-7
V: TRBV7-9
length: 10
CDR3: ASSFQGAEQY

J: TRBJ1-5
V: TRBV30
length: 11
CDR3: AWSSGGNQPQH

J: TRBJ2-3
V: TRBV6-5
length: 13
CDR3: ASSYQLGGTDTQY

J: TRBJ1-1
V: TRBV9
length: 12
CDR3: ASSVEGGVTEAF

J: TRBJ1-2
V: TRBV30
length: 8
CDR3: AWSPSGYT

J: TRBJ1-6
V: TRBV2
length: 10
CDR3: ASELYNSPLH

J: TRBJ2-6
V: TRBV5-1
length: 13
CDR3: ASSLDSSGANVLT